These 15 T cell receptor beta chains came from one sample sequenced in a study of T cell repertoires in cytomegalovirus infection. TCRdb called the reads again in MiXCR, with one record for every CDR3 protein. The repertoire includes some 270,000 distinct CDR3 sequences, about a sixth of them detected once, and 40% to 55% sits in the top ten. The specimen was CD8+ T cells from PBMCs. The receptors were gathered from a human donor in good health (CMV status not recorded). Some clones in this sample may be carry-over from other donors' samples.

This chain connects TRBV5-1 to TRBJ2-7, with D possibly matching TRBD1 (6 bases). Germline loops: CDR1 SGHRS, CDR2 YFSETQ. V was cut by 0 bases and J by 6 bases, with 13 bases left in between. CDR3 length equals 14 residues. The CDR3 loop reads CASSLGLGASEQYF. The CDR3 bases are TGCGCCAGCAGCTTGGGGCTGGGGGCCAGCGAGCAGTACTTC. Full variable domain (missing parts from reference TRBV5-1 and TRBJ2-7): KAGVTQTPRYLIKTRGQQVTLSCSPISGHRSVSWYQQTPGQGLQFLFEYFSETQRNKGNFPGRFSGRQFSNSRSEMNVSTLELGDSALYLCASSLGLGASEQYFGPGTRLTVT.

The CDR3 DNA follows: TGTGCCAGTAGCCGGGGACTAGCGGGGGTCCAAGAGACCCAGTACTTC. It yields the protein CASSRGLAGVQETQYF. The chain recombines TRBV19 with TRBJ2-5; 14 bases agree with TRBD2. The CDR3 has 16 residues. V shed 6 bases and J 1 base; nucleotides not matched to a gene: 4. In germline, CDR1 is LNHDA, CDR2 SQIVND (reference sequence).

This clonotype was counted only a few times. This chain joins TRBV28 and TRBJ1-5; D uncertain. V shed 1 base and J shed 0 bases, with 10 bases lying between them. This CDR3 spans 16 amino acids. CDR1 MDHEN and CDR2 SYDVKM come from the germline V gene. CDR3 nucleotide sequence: TGTGCCAGCAGTTTATCCGCAGGTAATAGCAATCAGCCCCAGCATTTT. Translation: CASSLSAGNSNQPQHF. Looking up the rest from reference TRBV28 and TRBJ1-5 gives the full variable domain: DVKVTQSSRYLVKRTGEKVFLECVQDMDHENMFWYRQDPGLGLRLIYFSYDVKMKEKGDIPEGYSVSREKKERFSLILESASTNQTSMYLCASSLSAGNSNQPQHFGDGTRLSIL.

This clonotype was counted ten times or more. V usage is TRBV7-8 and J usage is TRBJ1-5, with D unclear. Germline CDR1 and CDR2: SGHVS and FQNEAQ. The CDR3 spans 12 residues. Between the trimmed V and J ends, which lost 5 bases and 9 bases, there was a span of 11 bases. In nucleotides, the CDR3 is TGTGCCAGCAGCATAGGGAGTGGGCCCCAGCATTTT. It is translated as CASSIGSGPQHF. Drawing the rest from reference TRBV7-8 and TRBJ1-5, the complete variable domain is GAGVSQSPRYKVAKRGQDVALRCDPISGHVSLFWYQQALGQGPEFLTYFQNEAQLDKSGLPSDRFFAERPEGSVSTLKIQRTQQEDSAVYLCASSIGSGPQHFGDGTRLSIL.

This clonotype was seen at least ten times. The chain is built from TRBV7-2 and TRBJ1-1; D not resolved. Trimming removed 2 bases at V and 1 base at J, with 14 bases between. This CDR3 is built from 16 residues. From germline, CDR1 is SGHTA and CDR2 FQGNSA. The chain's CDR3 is CASSLFPGDRNTEAFF. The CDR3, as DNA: TGTGCCAGCAGCTTATTTCCTGGGGATCGGAACACTGAAGCTTTCTTT. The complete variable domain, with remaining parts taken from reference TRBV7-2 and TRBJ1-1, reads GAGVSQSPSNKVTEKGKDVELRCDPISGHTALYWYRQSLGQGLEFLIYFQGNSAPDKSGLPSDRFSAERTGGSVSTLTIQRTQQEDSAVYLCASSLFPGDRNTEAFFGQGTRLTVV.

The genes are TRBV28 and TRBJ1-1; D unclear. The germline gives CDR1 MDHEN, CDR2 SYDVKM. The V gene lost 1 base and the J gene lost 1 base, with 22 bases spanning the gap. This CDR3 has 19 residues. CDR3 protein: CASSLSLYDLRTTNTEAFF. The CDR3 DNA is TGTGCCAGCAGTTTATCCTTATATGACCTCCGAACAACGAACACTGAAGCTTTCTTT.

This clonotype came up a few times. The CDR3 DNA follows: TGTGCCAGCAGTTCATCAAGCCCCCAGAATCAAAACATTCAGTACTTC. It encodes CASSSSSPQNQNIQYF. This chain links TRBV12-3 or TRBV12-4 with TRBJ2-4; no firm D call. V was shortened by 4 bases and J by 5 bases, with 18 bases between the two germline ends. The CDR3 loop spans 16 amino acids.

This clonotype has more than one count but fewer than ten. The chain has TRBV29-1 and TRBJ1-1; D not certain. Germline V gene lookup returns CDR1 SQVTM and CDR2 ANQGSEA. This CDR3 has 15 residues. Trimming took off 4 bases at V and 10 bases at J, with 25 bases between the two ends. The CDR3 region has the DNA TGCAGCGTTGGGCCCCCCGCCGGTCCTGCAGGTACAGCTTTCTTT. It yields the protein CSVGPPAGPAGTAFF.

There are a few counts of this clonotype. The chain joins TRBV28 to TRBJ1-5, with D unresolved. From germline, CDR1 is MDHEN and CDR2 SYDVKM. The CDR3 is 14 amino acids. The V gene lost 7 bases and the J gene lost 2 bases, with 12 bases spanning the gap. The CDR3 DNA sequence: TGTGCCAGCAACGAAGTTTCGGGCAATCAGCCCCAGCATTTT. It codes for CASNEVSGNQPQHF.

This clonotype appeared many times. The DNA for the CDR3 is TGTGCCAGCAGCCTAGAAGGGCAGCCCATGAACACTGAAGCTTTCTTT. This sequence encodes CASSLEGQPMNTEAFF. The rearrangement joins TRBV7-2 to TRBJ1-1; D is unresolved. V shed 5 bases and J shed 0 bases, with 16 bases lying between them. Germline lookup yields CDR1 SGHTA and CDR2 FQGNSA. The CDR3 runs 16 residues.

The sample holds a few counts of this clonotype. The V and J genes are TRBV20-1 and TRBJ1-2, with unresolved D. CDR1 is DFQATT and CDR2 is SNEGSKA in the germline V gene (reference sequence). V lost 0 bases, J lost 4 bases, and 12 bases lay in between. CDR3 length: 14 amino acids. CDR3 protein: CSARDSGKFYGYTF. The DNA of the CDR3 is TGCAGTGCTAGAGATTCGGGAAAGTTCTATGGCTACACCTTC.

CDR3 DNA sequence: TGTGCCAGCAGCTTCGACGGGTCCGGGACTAGCAGCACAGATACGCAGTATTTT. Translation: CASSFDGSGTSSTDTQYF. The rearrangement joins TRBV11-2 to TRBJ2-3, with TRBD2 identical over 9 bases. The V gene end was trimmed by 3 bases and the J gene end by 0 bases; junction bases not matched to a gene: 10. Germline values: CDR1 SGHAT, CDR2 FQNNGV. The CDR3 consists of 18 residues.

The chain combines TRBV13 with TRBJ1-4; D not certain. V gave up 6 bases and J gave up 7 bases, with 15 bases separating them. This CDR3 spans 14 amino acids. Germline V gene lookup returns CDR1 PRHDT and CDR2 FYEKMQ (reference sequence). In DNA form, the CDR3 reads TGTGCCAGCAGGCTAGGACCACCGCGTGAAAAACTGTTTTTT. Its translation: CASRLGPPREKLFF.

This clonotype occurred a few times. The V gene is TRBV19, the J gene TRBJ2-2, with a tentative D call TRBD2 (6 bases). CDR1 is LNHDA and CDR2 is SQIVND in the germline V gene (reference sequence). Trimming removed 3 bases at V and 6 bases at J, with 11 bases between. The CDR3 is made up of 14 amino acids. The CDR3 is CASSISSGAGELFF. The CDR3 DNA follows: TGTGCCAGTAGTATCAGCTCGGGGGCCGGGGAGCTGTTTTTT.

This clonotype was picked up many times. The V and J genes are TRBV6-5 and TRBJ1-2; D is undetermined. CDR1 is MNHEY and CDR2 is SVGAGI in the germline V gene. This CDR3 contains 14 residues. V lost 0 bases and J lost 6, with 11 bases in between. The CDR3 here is CASSYSKQLHGYTF. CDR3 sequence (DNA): TGTGCCAGCAGTTACTCGAAGCAGCTACATGGCTACACCTTC.